Listed below are T cell receptor beta chains from one sample, sequenced in a study of identical twins. TCRdb reprocessed the 5' RACE reads via MiXCR and lists one record per CDR3 protein. Of around 530,000 distinct CDR3 sequences listed, about 16% are singletons. These data also featured in a second study, about yellow fever vaccine responses in identical twins.

Sequenced material: CD4+ T cells sorted from blood. These receptors were obtained from a woman aged 18-29 years in good health. Each CDR3 is given with its conserved first and last residue. The D gene is left open where the match is weak. Not all rows give a size; the values are once, few, many and, for expanded clones, a class.

>TRBJ2-1|TRBV7-8|.|TRBD2
CAISKREGLYEQFF
TGTGCCATTTCAAAGCGGGAGGGTTTGTATGAGCAGTTCTTC
>TRBJ1-2|TRBV4-1|few|TRBD1
CASSQALQGGYGYTF
TGCGCCAGCAGCCAAGCTCTACAGGGGGGCTATGGCTACACCTTC
>TRBJ1-1|TRBV11-2|.|.
CASSSSGWMNTEAFF
TGTGCCAGCAGCTCGTCAGGGTGGATGAACACTGAAGCTTTCTTT
>TRBJ1-6|TRBV5-1|many|.
CASSLGRNYNSPLHF
TGCGCCAGCAGCTTGGGGCGGAACTATAATTCACCCCTCCACTTT
>TRBJ2-7|TRBV10-3|few|TRBD2
CAIKPGTSSPYEQYF
TGTGCCATCAAACCCGGGACTAGTTCCCCCTACGAGCAGTACTTC
>TRBJ2-3|TRBV20-1|few|TRBD2
CSARDTGLAGGADTQYF
TGCAGTGCTAGAGATACGGGACTAGCGGGAGGAGCAGATACGCAGTATTTT
>TRBJ2-2|TRBV12-3/TRBV12-4|.|TRBD1
CASSEQGSANTGELFF
TGTGCCAGCAGTGAACAGGGGTCCGCGAACACCGGGGAGCTGTTTTTT
>TRBJ1-2|TRBV7-8|many|TRBD1
CASSFTGGDGYTF
TGTGCCAGCAGCTTCACAGGGGGCGATGGCTACACCTTC
>TRBJ2-5|TRBV20-1|.|.
CSATRQETQYF
TGCAGTGCTACTAGGCAAGAGACCCAGTACTTC
>TRBJ1-2|TRBV20-1|few|TRBD1
CSARRDRMRDGYTF
TGCAGTGCCCGCCGGGACAGGATGCGGGATGGCTACACCTTC
>TRBJ1-6|TRBV3-1|.|.
CASSRRNNSPLHF
TGTGCCAGCAGCAGGCGGAATAATTCACCCCTCCACTTT
>TRBJ2-2|TRBV5-6|.|.
CASSLDGLLTGELFF
TGTGCCAGCAGCTTGGACGGACTCCTCACCGGGGAGCTGTTTTTT
>TRBJ1-1|TRBV12-3/TRBV12-4|few|.
CASSSRGGAFF
TGTGCCAGCAGCTCCCGGGGCGGTGCTTTCTTT
>TRBJ2-2|TRBV5-1|many|.
CASSPPDSNTGELFF
TGCGCCAGCAGCCCTCCTGACAGTAACACCGGGGAGCTGTTTTTT
>TRBJ2-5|TRBV29-1|few|TRBD1
CSVEATGGIETQYF
TGCAGCGTTGAGGCTACAGGGGGGATAGAGACCCAGTACTTC
>TRBJ2-2|TRBV15|.|.
CATALDLWGINTGELFF
TGTGCCACGGCTCTAGATTTGTGGGGTATTAACACCGGGGAGCTGTTTTTT
>TRBJ1-1|TRBV15|many|TRBD1
CATSRDAHRGRGEAFF
TGTGCCACCAGCAGAGATGCACACAGGGGGCGGGGTGAAGCTTTCTTT
>TRBJ2-7|TRBV7-9|.|TRBD1
CASSSSWTGTYEQYF
TGTGCCAGCAGTTCATCGTGGACAGGCACCTACGAGCAGTACTTC
>TRBJ2-1|TRBV12-3/TRBV12-4|many|TRBD2
CASSLSAGGIFPEQFF
TGTGCCAGCAGTTTATCGGCGGGAGGTATTTTCCCTGAGCAGTTCTTC
>TRBJ1-5|TRBV25-1|many|TRBD1
CASGQGMQPQHF
TGTGCCAGCGGACAGGGGATGCAGCCCCAGCATTTT
>TRBJ2-3|TRBV5-1|.|TRBD2
CASSLVGAGGPTDTQYF
TGCGCCAGCAGCTTAGTAGGCGCGGGGGGGCCAACAGATACGCAGTATTTT
>TRBJ2-3|TRBV5-1|many|.
CASSPYSADTQYF
TGCGCCAGCAGCCCATACTCGGCAGATACGCAGTATTTT
>TRBJ2-3|TRBV6-4|.|TRBD2
CASSDSRGGTDTQYF
TGTGCCAGCAGTGACTCGCGGGGGGGCACAGATACGCAGTATTTT
>TRBJ2-1|TRBV20-1|.|TRBD2
CSGRTRYNEQFF
TGCAGTGGTCGGACTAGGTACAATGAGCAGTTCTTC
>TRBJ2-1|TRBV7-2|few|TRBD2
CASSSRLAGGNEQFF
TGTGCCAGCAGCTCGAGACTAGCGGGCGGGAATGAGCAGTTCTTC
>TRBJ1-2|TRBV24-1|few|.
CATRGGADYGYTF
TGTGCCACTCGCGGAGGGGCGGACTATGGCTACACCTTC
>TRBJ2-1|TRBV24-1|.|TRBD1
CATSMGQKQFF
TGTGCCACCAGTATGGGACAGAAGCAGTTCTTC
>TRBJ2-5|TRBV28|.|.
CASSHGTLRWETQYF
TGTGCCAGCAGTCACGGGACCCTTAGATGGGAGACCCAGTACTTC
>TRBJ2-5|TRBV2|once|TRBD1
CASSEWGQGERETQYF
TGTGCCAGCAGTGAATGGGGACAGGGAGAGAGAGAGACCCAGTACTTC
>TRBJ2-5|TRBV28|many|.
CASSLIRETQYF
TGTGCCAGCAGCTTAATACGCGAGACCCAGTACTTC
>TRBJ2-6|TRBV5-1|few|.
CASRGALGANVLTF
TGCGCCAGCAGGGGCGCTCTGGGGGCCAACGTCCTGACTTTC
>TRBJ1-6|TRBV5-1|many|TRBD1
CASSPGTDNSPLHF
TGTGCCAGCAGCCCAGGGACAGATAATTCACCCCTCCACTTT
>TRBJ1-6|TRBV9|.|.
CASMRGNTDSPLHF
TGTGCCAGCATGCGGGGAAATACTGATTCACCCCTCCACTTT
>TRBJ2-3|TRBV20-1|.|TRBD2
CSARPLLAASTDTQYF
TGCAGTGCTAGACCCTTACTAGCGGCTAGCACAGATACGCAGTATTTT
>TRBJ2-1|TRBV29-1|many|.
CSVEAPGQNLFF
TGCAGCGTTGAAGCACCGGGCCAAAACCTGTTCTTC
>TRBJ2-1|TRBV20-1|.|.
CSARKLWGPEQFF
TGCAGTGCTAGGAAACTTTGGGGGCCTGAGCAGTTCTTC
>TRBJ2-1|TRBV5-1|many|.
CASRVGDTAYNEQFF
TGCGCCAGCAGGGTCGGGGACACTGCATACAATGAGCAGTTCTTC
>TRBJ2-2|TRBV5-1|.|TRBD2
CASSGPSGNTGELFF
TGCGCCAGCAGCGGGCCTAGCGGTAACACCGGGGAGCTGTTTTTT
>TRBJ1-1|TRBV20-1|.|TRBD1
CSDKDRGGEAFF
TGCAGTGACAAGGACAGGGGAGGTGAAGCTTTCTTT
>TRBJ1-1|TRBV28|few|.
CATGRPFNTEAFF
TGTGCCACCGGCCGTCCGTTTAACACTGAAGCTTTCTTT